Listed here are 4 T cell receptor beta chains from one sample, sequenced in a study of beta chain features in type 1 diabetes (dated by TCRdb to the late 2010s). Results and caveats for the whole study, not just this receptor: In all four CD4+ subsets, TCRB CDR3 length was moderately but significantly shorter in type 1 diabetes patients.

Antigens of these TCRs are unknown. The method behind the library was the immunoSEQ multiplex PCR assay. All of the isolated RNA was reverse transcribed with the High Capacity cDNA Reverse Transcription Kit, so expressed TCRB transcripts were sequenced. Held by TCRdb, this immuneACCESS table contains in-frame sequences only and omits some clones. Under half of the omission traces to an unresolved V gene where checked; the cause of the rest is unknown. Here the sample has roughly 300,000 clones; 7% to 10% occur a single time. Jointly, the top ten make up 0.95% to 1.1% of the sample. What was sequenced was central memory CD4+ T cells from blood. The receptor source for this set is a man aged 25-40 years with type 1 diabetes.

The table lists this clone with a few counts. The rearrangement uses TRBV28 and TRBJ2-2; D remains unclear. V was cut by 7 bases and J by 0 bases, with 9 bases left in between. CDR1 is MDHEN and CDR2 is SYDVKM in the germline V gene. The CDR3 runs 14 residues. The CDR3 is CASTTRTNTGELFF. CDR3 bases: TGTGCCAGCACTACCAGGACGAACACCGGGGAGCTGTTTTTT.

The rearrangement uses TRBV27 and TRBJ1-1; D is unresolved. CDR1 MNHEY and CDR2 SMNVEV come from the germline V gene (reference sequence). The CDR3 is made up of 14 amino acids. Trimming cost V 2 bases and J 0 bases, with 7 bases left between them. Here the CDR3 DNA reads TGTGCCAGCAGTTTAAGCAGGATGAACACTGAAGCTTTCTTT. Amino acids: CASSLSRMNTEAFF.

This sequence joins TRBV7-2 and TRBJ1-5, with no clear D. Trimming removed 4 bases from V and 7 bases from J, with 17 bases in between. Per germline, CDR1 SGHTA and CDR2 FQGNSA. CDR3 size: 15 residues. CDR3 sequence: CASSSREAGRQPQHF. CDR3 in DNA: TGTGCCAGCAGCTCCCGGGAGGCAGGTCGACAGCCCCAGCATTTT.

There are a few counts of this clone. The V gene is TRBV4-3, the J gene TRBJ1-1; D perhaps matches TRBD1 (5 bases). V lost 0 bases, J lost 1 base, and 9 bases lay in between. This CDR3 spans 15 amino acids. Germline assignment: CDR1 LGHNA and CDR2 YSLEER. CDR3 protein: CASSQDLGTNTEAFF. CDR3 nucleotide sequence: TGCGCCAGCAGCCAAGATTTGGGGACGAACACTGAAGCTTTCTTT.